Described below is a single T cell receptor beta chain sequence and its context. The entry originates in a study of CD8+ T cells in alopecia areata. Extracted RNA was reverse transcribed, and the resulting cDNA served as sequencing template. Data came from immunoSEQ multiplex PCR; TCRdb stores just in-frame clones and leaves some out. The repertoire holds roughly 200,000 clones, with approximately 53% as singletons. This CDR3 comprises 13 residues. V was shortened by 1 base and J by 5 bases, with 6 bases between the two germline ends. Germline V gene data show CDR1 as SGHAT and CDR2 as FQNNGV. Sequencing was done on a sample of CD8+ T cells sorted from blood. The receptor was derived from a human donor in good health. This chain links TRBV11-2 with TRBJ2-1; unclear D gene. CDR3 amino acids: CASSLAKNNEQFF. The DNA for the CDR3 is TGTGCCAGCAGCTTAGCCAAAAACAATGAGCAGTTCTTC.